This T cell receptor beta chain was profiled in a study of Tregs in tolerant kidney transplant recipients. TCRdb keeps only in-frame clones here, not all; method: immunoSEQ multiplex PCR. The sample yields roughly 250,000 clones, approximately 84% seen once. CD4+CD25+CD127- Tregs, CD4+CD25- non-Tregs, CD4 and CD8 cells were sorted. General observations from the study: Biological reproducibility was not directly addressed, but technical replication error appeared minimal.

The germline V gene has CDR1 SNHLY and CDR2 FYNNEI. The CDR3 runs 15 residues. V trimming: 4 bases; J trimming: 7 bases; junction bases outside the gene matches: 3. About this clone: Antigen unknown.

The TCR sequence derives from a human donor in good health. The V and J genes are TRBV2 and TRBJ2-1; 14 nucleotides agree with TRBD2. The sequencing input was CD4+ T cells from blood. The CDR3 region has the DNA TGTGCCAGCAGTGGACTAGCGGGGGGGGAAAATGAGCAGTTCTTC. Encoded protein: CASSGLAGGENEQFF. The full variable domain, rest sourced from reference TRBV2 and TRBJ2-1, is EPEVTQTPSHQVTQMGQEVILRCVPISNHLYFYWYRQILGQKVEFLVSFYNNEISEKSEIFDDQFSVERPDGSNFTLKIRSTKLEDSAMYFCASSGLAGGENEQFFGPGTRLTVL.